Given below is one T cell receptor beta chain in context. The antigen it recognizes is unknown. Base qualities are not recorded, but no much larger clone differs from it by a single base. The protocol used for the library was the immunoSEQ multiplex PCR assay. TCRdb mirrors the immuneACCESS table, restricted to in-frame sequences. Some clones are absent from its copies; in checked studies, under half trace to an unresolved V gene, and the reason for the others is unknown. This sample comprises approximately 20,000 clones, 80% to 90% of them detected only once. About 7.5% of the sample is held by the ten biggest clonotypes. This specimen comes from a study of T cell changes during pregnancy in multiple sclerosis (dated by TCRdb to about 2019). The study in broad terms: In women with multiple sclerosis, the researchers looked at how the T cell repertoire shifted as pregnancy progressed.

This TCR came from a female donor in good health, enrolled as a control in a pregnancy study. Here the sequenced sample was CD8+ T cells from peripheral blood mononuclear cells, taken in the second trimester of pregnancy.

The CDR3 sequence is CASTRLAGVADTQYF. The bases are TGTGCCAGCACCAGACTAGCGGGAGTGGCAGATACGCAGTATTTT. This chain joins TRBV11-2 to TRBJ2-3; the junction holds 12 bases that match TRBD2. Including cysteine and phenylalanine, the CDR3 has 15 amino acids. Of all the DNA, just the CDR3 is kept, 45 bases in frame from base 1. V and J are trimmed by 7 bases and 4 bases, and the gene matches miss 6 bases of the junction. CDR1 and CDR2 were assigned from the germline V gene as SGHAT and FQNNGV. The full variable domain, completed from the reference TRBV11-2 and TRBJ2-3 proteins outside the CDR3, reads EAGVAQSPRYKIIEKRQSVAFWCNPISGHATLYWYQQILGQGPKLLIQFQNNGVVDDSQLPKDRFSAERLKGVDSTLKIQPAKLEDSAVYLCASTRLAGVADTQYFGPGTRLTVL.